The present entry profiles one T cell receptor (beta chain) with its context. Its target is not known. The data were taken from a study of blood T cells in healthy people across ages. Donors were healthy Caucasian individuals from Russia aged about 6 to 100. Study observations and caveats: Older age coincided with a roughly linear decline in TCR beta diversity per million T cells. Expanded clonotype shifts may have been confounded, as the donors had an unknown CMV status.

This CDR3 spans 16 amino acids. The germline V gene encodes CDR1 MNHEY and CDR2 SVGEGT. V lost 2 bases and J lost 2; bases outside the gene matches: 8. A second PCR of roughly 7 to 11 cycles used a sample-barcoded 5' primer and a J-beta primer mix. TCRdb re-analysed the 5' RACE reads in MiXCR, keeping a single row per CDR3 protein. The sample consists of around 580,000 distinct CDR3 sequences, around half of them appearing once. V and J are TRBV6-2 or TRBV6-3 and TRBJ2-7; the match to TRBD2 covers 8 bases. The sample taken for sequencing was blood. The source is a man at least 80 years old in good health. The CDR3 nucleotides are TGTGCCAGCAGTTACGCTCTAGCGGGCCTTACCTACGAGCAGTACTTC. Translated: CASSYALAGLTYEQYF.